The present T cell receptor beta chain was sequenced within a study of cytomegalovirus exposure and HLA in healthy donors (TCRdb year 2017). About the full investigation: The roughly 650 repertoires of the first cohort and the 120 validation repertoires were produced on the same platform, according to a later analysis. The study aimed to test whether cataloging public T cell receptors could reveal signatures of past pathogen exposure. In addition to the first cohort of 666 subjects, a separate validation cohort of approximately 120 different subjects was used. To predict cytomegalovirus infection status, the study combined high-throughput TCR immunosequencing, statistical association of individual TCRs with disease status, and machine learning. On the study overall, not on this receptor specifically: While some public TCRs were present in many individuals, most TCR sequences turned up only very rarely across donors. The validation cohort had no HLA typing available for a later analysis, so co-occurrence within that cohort was assessed over all 120 or so repertoires. The authors suggested that the approach could potentially be generalized to other disease states and immunological phenotypes. The classifier was reported to diagnose cytomegalovirus status with high specificity and sensitivity in both the original cohort and the validation cohort. Three of the identified cytomegalovirus-associated TCR beta chains were confirmed in vitro to be specific for cytomegalovirus antigens. The study gave a list of 150 to 200 TCR beta chains associated with cytomegalovirus. A later analysis found that TCRs clustered in the first cohort also tended to co-occur in the roughly 120 validation repertoires, with approximately 93% of cluster scores above 0.

In this sample, this clone turned up a few times. The antigen this receptor binds is unknown. Base-call qualities are not available, and no considerably larger clone is one nucleotide away. As encoded in the germline V gene, CDR1 is SGHTA while CDR2 is FQGNSA. Its CDR3 holds 12 amino acids, cysteine through phenylalanine. Just CDR3 DNA is preserved here, 36 bases in frame from base 1. V was cut back by 5 bases and J by 4 bases, leaving a gap of 6 bases between them. Library generation was performed with the immunoSEQ multiplex PCR assay. The authors processed their data as follows. A statistical classification framework was built to diagnose cytomegalovirus status from the catalog of TCR beta chain sequences. What TCRdb holds here is the immuneACCESS table cut down to in-frame rearrangements. Part of the clones is not present; checked against another copy, under half of the missing clones reflect an unresolved V gene, and the others are unexplained. V and J calls and clone size are those listed in that table; D and trimming were worked out from the DNA. The sample table shows 100,000 to 150,000 clones, and about 96% are seen once. The ten largest make up 1.7% of the sample.

Separate from the roughly 650-subject first cohort, the validation cohort of 120 subjects was the group to which the donors belonged. The receptor chain draws on TRBV7-2 and TRBJ1-5; no D gene is confidently identified. The clonotype comes from a man aged 18 to 30 in good health and CMV-seronegative. The sample comprised PBMCs. The nucleotides read TGTGCCAGCAGCCCGTCGAATCAGCCCCAGCATTTT. This codes for CASSPSNQPQHF.